Listed below are T cell receptor beta chains from one sample, sequenced in a study of post-analysis software for immune sequencing data. Each CDR3 protein gets one entry after TCRdb re-called the PCR reads with MiXCR. Among about 820,000 distinct CDR3 sequences listed, about 53% were seen once. Sequences were obtained from blood. The receptors derive from a girl under 18 with multiple sclerosis. Each CDR3 is given with its conserved first and last residue. Fields, in order: CDR3 length, V gene, J gene, D gene, clone size, CDR3 DNA, CDR3 protein. D genes are given only for firm matches. Clone sizes are given selectively: once, few, many, or a class where the clone is expanded.

14	TRBV27	TRBJ2-7	.	.	TGTGCCAGCAGTTTAGAGGCGACGGGATACGAGCAGTACTTC	CASSLEATGYEQYF
16	TRBV9	TRBJ2-7	.	once	TGTGCCAGCAGCGTAGCAAGCGGAACGCTCCCTATCGAGCAGTACTTC	CASSVASGTLPIEQYF
14	TRBV7-9	TRBJ2-1	TRBD2	many	TGTGCCAGCAGCTTAGCGGGAGGGTACAATGAGCAGTTCTTC	CASSLAGGYNEQFF
12	TRBV28	TRBJ2-7	.	.	TGTGCCAGCAGTTTGGGGACACCCGAGCAGTACTTC	CASSLGTPEQYF
14	TRBV28	TRBJ1-2	TRBD1	few	TGTGCCAGCAGTTTTTCTTTCGGGACAGGAGGCTACACCTTC	CASSFSFGTGGYTF
13	TRBV20-1	TRBJ2-1	.	.	TGCAGTGCTAGAGGGCCACCCTACAATGAGCAGTTCTTC	CSARGPPYNEQFF
15	TRBV5-1	TRBJ2-7	TRBD1	.	TGCGCCAGCAGCGCCGTACAGGGGGTGCCCTACGAGCAGTACTTC	CASSAVQGVPYEQYF
15	TRBV15	TRBJ1-2	TRBD1	once	TGTGCCACCAGCACCAAAGGGGACAGGGTCTATGGCTACACCTTC	CATSTKGDRVYGYTF
15	TRBV29-1	TRBJ2-7	TRBD1	.	TGCAGCGTCACCCGCGCTGGGACAGGGAAGAACGAGCAGTACTTC	CSVTRAGTGKNEQYF
14	TRBV15	TRBJ1-1	TRBD1	once	TGTGCCACCAGCACGGGGACAGTCGGCACTGAAGCTTTCTTT	CATSTGTVGTEAFF
13	TRBV29-1	TRBJ2-7	.	.	TGCAGCATTAGGTGGGGGACCTCCTACGAGCAGTACTTC	CSIRWGTSYEQYF
14	TRBV25-1	TRBJ2-3	.	once	TGTGCCAGCAGTGACGTGGGATGGACAGATACGCAGTATTTT	CASSDVGWTDTQYF